These 20 T cell receptor beta chains originate from one sample sequenced in a study of shared clonotypes between healthy human individuals. The method was immunoSEQ multiplex PCR; TCRdb's version includes in-frame clones alone and lacks a portion of them. The top ten clones hold less than 11% of a sample with around 340,000 clones, around 79% of them seen once. The sample comprised memory CD4+ T cells sorted from blood. Documented subset: CD45RA-negative fraction. Receptors originate from a young man in good health.

V is TRBV4-1 and J is TRBJ1-2, with D tentatively TRBD1 (6 bases). Germline V gene data show CDR1 as MGHRA and CDR2 as YSYEKL. The CDR3 spans 17 residues. V was pared by 6 bases and J by 3 bases, with 23 bases between. CDR3 sequence (DNA): TGCGCCAGCAGTGCTATAACAGGGCCCTCTAGGGACTATGGCTACACCTTC. Its translation: CASSAITGPSRDYGYTF.

The chain combines TRBV5-4 with TRBJ2-2, with D perhaps TRBD2 (5 bases). The CDR3 runs 14 residues. V dropped 4 bases and J dropped 8 bases, with 15 bases sitting between them. Per the germline V gene, CDR1 is SGHNT and CDR2 is YYREEE (reference sequence). The CDR3 DNA sequence: TGTGCCAGCAGCCCCCGAACGGAGGCTGGGGAGCTGTTTTTT. This gives the protein CASSPRTEAGELFF.

The J gene is TRBJ2-5, the V gene TRBV6-5, with 9 nucleotides matching TRBD1. Trimming at V came to 8 bases and at J to 3 bases, leaving 4 bases not matched to a gene. CDR3 length equals 13 residues. Germline V lookup: CDR1 MNHEY, CDR2 SVGAGI. The CDR3 region has the DNA TGTGCCAGCGCCCGGGACAGGGAAGAGACCCAGTACTTC. Protein: CASARDREETQYF.

The genes are TRBV5-4 and TRBJ1-1; 7 nucleotides agree with TRBD1. V shed 5 bases, J shed 5 bases, and the junction held 6 bases outside the gene matches. This CDR3 contains 13 residues. Germline V lookup: CDR1 SGHNT, CDR2 YYREEE (reference sequence). CDR3 sequence reads: CASSFYRGTEAFF. CDR3 DNA: TGTGCCAGCAGTTTCTACAGGGGAACTGAAGCTTTCTTT.

The V call is TRBV7-2, the J call TRBJ2-7, with 10 bases that match TRBD2. Unmatched junction bases numbered 9, after V lost 3 bases and J lost 7 bases. Germline CDR1 reads SGHTA; CDR2 reads FQGNSA. The length of the CDR3 is 15 residues. The CDR3 coding sequence is TGTGCCAGCAGCTTTAGGCTAGCGGGAGATGGTGAGCAGTACTTC. Protein product: CASSFRLAGDGEQYF.

The chain links TRBV6-1 to TRBJ1-1, with D uncertain. Looked up from germline, CDR1 is MNHNS and CDR2 is SASEGT. V lost 3 bases and J 6 bases, leaving 14 bases between the germline ends. The CDR3 runs to 14 residues. As DNA, the CDR3 is TGTGCCAGCAGTGACGGTTGGGGTGGGGCTGAAGCTTTCTTT. Its translation is CASSDGWGGAEAFF.

This chain connects TRBV5-1 to TRBJ2-7; D is possibly TRBD1 (6 bases). Germline values: CDR1 SGHRS, CDR2 YFSETQ. Trimming removed 8 bases at V and 7 bases at J, with 22 bases between. CDR3 length equals 14 residues. The CDR3 DNA is TGCGCCAGTCAACCCCTAGGCAGGGGCGAAGAGCAGTACTTC. Its translation is CASQPLGRGEEQYF.

The chain couples TRBV7-2 to TRBJ2-3; 8 bases align to TRBD2. CDR3 length: 16 residues. Per the germline V gene, CDR1 is SGHTA and CDR2 is FQGNSA. J was trimmed by 4 bases and V by 3 bases; bases with no gene match: 9. In DNA, the CDR3 is TGTGCCAGCAGCTTCGACCTCGGGAGGGGTTCAGATACGCAGTATTTT. Its translation: CASSFDLGRGSDTQYF.

This chain connects TRBV5-1 to TRBJ1-2, with a possible D match to TRBD1 (5 bases). Germline V gene lookup returns CDR1 SGHRS and CDR2 YFSETQ. This CDR3 is 17 amino acids long. V was clipped by 3 bases and J by 3 bases, with 21 bases between them. CDR3: CASSYGTGTDNYYGYTF. CDR3 nucleotide sequence: TGCGCCAGCAGCTACGGAACCGGGACGGACAACTACTATGGCTACACCTTC.

As for this clone: Other nucleotide sequences in the sample specify the same CDR3. This chain joins TRBV29-1 and TRBJ2-7; 8 nucleotides match TRBD1. The CDR3 spans 12 residues. V dropped 4 bases and J dropped 4; count of bases not matched to a gene: 3. Per the germline V gene, CDR1 is SQVTM and CDR2 is ANQGSEA. CDR3 DNA sequence: TGCAGCGTTGGGCAGGGGGCTTACGAGCAGTACTTC. Amino acids: CSVGQGAYEQYF.

This chain uses TRBV28 with TRBJ2-2; D possibly corresponds to TRBD1 (6 bases). Germline V gene sequence: CDR1 MDHEN, CDR2 SYDVKM. The CDR3 runs 15 residues. The V gene lost 3 bases and the J gene lost 5 bases, with 13 bases spanning the gap. The CDR3 protein is CASSFRRQATGELFF. Written as DNA, the CDR3 is TGTGCCAGCAGTTTCCGTCGACAGGCAACCGGGGAGCTGTTTTTT.

The chain couples TRBV10-2 to TRBJ2-3; 9 bases are a match to TRBD2. This CDR3 has 14 residues. V gave up 7 bases and J gave up 4 bases; unmatched junction bases: 6. The germline V gene encodes CDR1 WSHSY and CDR2 SAAADI. CDR3 sequence: CASISAGGPDTQYF. CDR3 nucleotides: TGCGCCAGCATTTCAGCGGGAGGACCAGATACGCAGTATTTT.

This clone came up many times. V is TRBV11-2 and J is TRBJ1-2; D might be TRBD1 (5 bases). This CDR3 has 14 residues. V shed 3 bases and J shed 5 bases, with 13 bases lying between them. Per the germline V gene, CDR1 is SGHAT and CDR2 is FQNNGV. The chain's CDR3 is CASSFTGTAYGYTF. DNA for the CDR3: TGTGCCAGCAGCTTCACCGGGACGGCTTATGGCTACACCTTC.

The rearrangement uses TRBV29-1 and TRBJ1-2; tentative D call: TRBD1 (6 bases). Trimming shortened V by 2 bases and J by 2 bases, and 9 bases separated the two germline ends. CDR1 is SQVTM, CDR2 ANQGSEA, per germline. This CDR3 has 13 residues. The CDR3 region is CSVEWTANYGYTF. DNA for the CDR3: TGCAGCGTTGAATGGACAGCGAACTATGGCTACACCTTC.

The chain links TRBV30 to TRBJ2-5, with D unresolved. CDR3 length equals 11 residues. V shed 0 bases and J shed 5 bases, with 4 bases lying between them. CDR1 is GTSNPN, CDR2 SVGIG, per germline (reference sequence). The DNA of the CDR3 is TGTGCCTGGAGTGTACAGGAGACCCAGTACTTC. Translating gives CAWSVQETQYF.

The chain recombines TRBV6-9 with TRBJ2-5; 14 bases fit TRBD2. Germline V CDR1 and CDR2: MNHGY, SVAAGI. The CDR3 consists of 17 residues. After removal of 6 bases from V and 5 bases from J, the junction contained 11 bases not matched to a gene. CDR3 nucleotides: TGTGCCAGCAGCCCGGGACTAGCGGGAGCCGGGGGGGAGACCCAGTACTTC. It codes for CASSPGLAGAGGETQYF.

CDR3 region: CASSIRTAQETQYF. The CDR3 DNA follows: TGTGCCAGTAGCATTCGGACAGCCCAAGAGACCCAGTACTTC. The rearrangement links TRBV19 to TRBJ2-5, with a weak D call TRBD1 (6 bases). CDR3 length: 14 amino acids. V was clipped by 6 bases and J by 1 base, with 12 bases between them. In germline, CDR1 is LNHDA, CDR2 SQIVND (reference sequence). The variable domain in full, completed from reference TRBV19 and TRBJ2-5, reads DGGITQSPKYLFRKEGQNVTLSCEQNLNHDAMYWYRQDPGQGLRLIYYSQIVNDFQKGDIAEGYSVSREKKESFPLTVTSAQKNPTAFYLCASSIRTAQETQYFGPGTRLLVL.

This clone has a handful of counts. V gene TRBV7-9 combines with J gene TRBJ2-5, with D perhaps matching TRBD2 (5 bases). The CDR3 loop spans 14 amino acids. With 5 bases removed from V and 1 base from J, the gap between germline ends came to 11 bases. Germline assignment: CDR1 SEHNR and CDR2 FQNEAQ (reference sequence). CDR3 in amino acids: CASSRGVSQETQYF. In DNA form, the CDR3 reads TGTGCCAGCAGCCGGGGTGTGTCCCAAGAGACCCAGTACTTC. Looking up the rest from reference TRBV7-9 and TRBJ2-5 gives the full variable domain: DTGVSQNPRHKITKRGQNVTFRCDPISEHNRLYWYRQTLGQGPEFLTYFQNEAQLEKSRLLSDRFSAERPKGSFSTLEIQRTEQGDSAMYLCASSRGVSQETQYFGPGTRLLVL.

V gene TRBV28 combines with J gene TRBJ1-2; D is perhaps TRBD1 (6 bases). Trimming removed 3 bases from V and 4 bases from J, with 18 bases in between. This CDR3 contains 16 residues. From germline, CDR1 is MDHEN and CDR2 SYDVKM. The CDR3: CASSLSSMGHLYGYTF. In nucleotides, the CDR3 is TGTGCCAGCAGTTTGAGTTCCATGGGACATCTCTATGGCTACACCTTC.

The V and J genes are TRBV7-2 and TRBJ1-1; 9 bases are a match to TRBD1. Looked up from germline, CDR1 is SGHTA and CDR2 is FQGNSA. The CDR3 covers 15 residues. J lost 1 base, V lost 5 bases, and 5 bases had no gene match. In DNA form, the CDR3 reads TGTGCCAGCAGCCGGGACAGGGTCACGAACACTGAAGCTTTCTTT. This translates into CASSRDRVTNTEAFF.